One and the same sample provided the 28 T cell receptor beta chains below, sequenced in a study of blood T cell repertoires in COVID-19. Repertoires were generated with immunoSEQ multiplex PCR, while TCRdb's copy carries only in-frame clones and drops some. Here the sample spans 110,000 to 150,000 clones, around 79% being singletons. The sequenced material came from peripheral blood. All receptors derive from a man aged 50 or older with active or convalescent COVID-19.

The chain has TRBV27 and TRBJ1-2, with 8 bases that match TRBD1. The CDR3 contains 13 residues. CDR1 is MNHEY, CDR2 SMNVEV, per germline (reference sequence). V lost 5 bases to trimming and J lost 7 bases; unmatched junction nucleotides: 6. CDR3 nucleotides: TGTGCCAGCAGTCTTAACAGGGGGGGTGGCTACACCTTC. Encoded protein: CASSLNRGGGYTF.

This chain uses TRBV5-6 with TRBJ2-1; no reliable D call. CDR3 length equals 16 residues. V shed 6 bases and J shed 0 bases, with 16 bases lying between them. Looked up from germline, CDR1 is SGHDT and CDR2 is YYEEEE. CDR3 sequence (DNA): TGTGCCAGCAACACCCAGGTTCTTAGCTCCTACAATGAGCAGTTCTTC. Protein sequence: CASNTQVLSSYNEQFF.

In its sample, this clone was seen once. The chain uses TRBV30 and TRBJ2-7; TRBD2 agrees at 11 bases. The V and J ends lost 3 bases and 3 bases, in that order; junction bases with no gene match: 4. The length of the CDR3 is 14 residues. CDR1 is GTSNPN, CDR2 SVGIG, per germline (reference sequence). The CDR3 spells CAWRALAGGYEQYF. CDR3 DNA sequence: TGTGCCTGGAGGGCCCTAGCGGGGGGCTACGAGCAGTACTTC.

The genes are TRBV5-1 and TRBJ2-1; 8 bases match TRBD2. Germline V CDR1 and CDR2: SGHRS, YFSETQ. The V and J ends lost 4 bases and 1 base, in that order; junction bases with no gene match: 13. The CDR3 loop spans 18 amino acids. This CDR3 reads CASSGGVEAGVSYNEQFF. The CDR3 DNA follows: TGCGCCAGCAGCGGAGGGGTGGAAGCGGGAGTATCCTACAATGAGCAGTTCTTC.

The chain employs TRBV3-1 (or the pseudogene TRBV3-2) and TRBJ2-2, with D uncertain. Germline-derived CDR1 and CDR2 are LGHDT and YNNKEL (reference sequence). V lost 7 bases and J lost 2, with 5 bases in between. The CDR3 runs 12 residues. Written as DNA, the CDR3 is TGTGCCAGCACCTTCAACACCGGGGAGCTGTTTTTT. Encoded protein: CASTFNTGELFF.

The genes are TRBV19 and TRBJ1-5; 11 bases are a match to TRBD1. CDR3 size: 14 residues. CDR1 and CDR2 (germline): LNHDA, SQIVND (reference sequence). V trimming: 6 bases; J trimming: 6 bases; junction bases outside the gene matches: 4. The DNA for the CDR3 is TGTGCCAGTAGGGGACAGGGGGAGGTTCAGCCCCAGCATTTT. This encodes CASRGQGEVQPQHF.

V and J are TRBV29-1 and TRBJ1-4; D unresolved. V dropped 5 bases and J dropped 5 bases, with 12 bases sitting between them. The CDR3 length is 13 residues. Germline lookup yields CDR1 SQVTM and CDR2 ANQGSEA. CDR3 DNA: TGCAGCGTTATGGGCTACCCGAATGAAAAACTGTTTTTT. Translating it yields CSVMGYPNEKLFF.

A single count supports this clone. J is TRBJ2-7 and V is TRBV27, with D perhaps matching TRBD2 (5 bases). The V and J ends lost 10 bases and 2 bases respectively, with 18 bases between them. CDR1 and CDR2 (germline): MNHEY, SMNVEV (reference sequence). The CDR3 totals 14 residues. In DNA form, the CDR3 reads TGTGCCAATACCGGCGGGCCCTTGGCCTACGAGCAGTACTTC. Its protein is CANTGGPLAYEQYF.

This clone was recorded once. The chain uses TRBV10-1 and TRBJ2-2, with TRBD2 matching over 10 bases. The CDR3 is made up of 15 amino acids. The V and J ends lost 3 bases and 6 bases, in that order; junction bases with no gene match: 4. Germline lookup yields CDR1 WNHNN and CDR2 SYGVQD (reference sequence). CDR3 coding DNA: TGCGCCAGCAGTGAACGGCTAGCGGGAGCCGGGGAGCTGTTTTTT. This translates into CASSERLAGAGELFF.

Written as DNA, the CDR3 is TGTGCCACCAGTGATTCAGGGTCCTACGAGCAGTACTTC. Translating it yields CATSDSGSYEQYF. The chain employs TRBV24-1 and TRBJ2-7, with D tentatively TRBD1 (5 bases). CDR1 and CDR2 from the germline V gene are KGHDR and SFDVKD. The V end was cut by 2 bases, the J end by 1 base, with 5 bases between. The CDR3 is made up of 13 amino acids.

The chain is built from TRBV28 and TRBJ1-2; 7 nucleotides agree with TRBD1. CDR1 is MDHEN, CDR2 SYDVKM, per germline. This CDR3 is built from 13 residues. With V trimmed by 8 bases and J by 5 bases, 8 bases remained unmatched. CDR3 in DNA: TGTGCCAGCGGCACAGGGGCTTGGTATGGCTACACCTTC. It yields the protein CASGTGAWYGYTF.

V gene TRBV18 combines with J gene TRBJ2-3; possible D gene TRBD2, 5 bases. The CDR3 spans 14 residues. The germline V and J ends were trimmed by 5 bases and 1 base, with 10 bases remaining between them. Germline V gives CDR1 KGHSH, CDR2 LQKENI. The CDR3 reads CASSSKEGTDTQYF. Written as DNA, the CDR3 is TGTGCCAGCTCATCTAAGGAGGGCACAGATACGCAGTATTTT. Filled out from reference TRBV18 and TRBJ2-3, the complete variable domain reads NAGVMQNPRHLVRRRGQEARLRCSPMKGHSHVYWYRQLPEEGLKFMVYLQKENIIDESGMPKERFSAEFPKEGPSILRIQQVVRGDSAAYFCASSSKEGTDTQYFGPGTRLTVL.

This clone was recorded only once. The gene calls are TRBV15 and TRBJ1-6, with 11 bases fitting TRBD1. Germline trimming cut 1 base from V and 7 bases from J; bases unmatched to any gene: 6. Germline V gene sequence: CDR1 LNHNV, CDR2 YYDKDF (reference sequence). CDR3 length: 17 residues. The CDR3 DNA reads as TGTGCCACCAGCAGAGGTGGACAGGGGGCTCGGAATTCACCCCTCCACTTT. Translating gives CATSRGGQGARNSPLHF.

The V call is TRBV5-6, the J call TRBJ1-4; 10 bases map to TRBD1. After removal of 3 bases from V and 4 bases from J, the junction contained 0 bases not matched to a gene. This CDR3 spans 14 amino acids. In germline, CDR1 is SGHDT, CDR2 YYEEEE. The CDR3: CASSWDRGNEKLFF. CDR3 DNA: TGTGCCAGCAGCTGGGACAGGGGTAATGAAAAACTGTTTTTT.

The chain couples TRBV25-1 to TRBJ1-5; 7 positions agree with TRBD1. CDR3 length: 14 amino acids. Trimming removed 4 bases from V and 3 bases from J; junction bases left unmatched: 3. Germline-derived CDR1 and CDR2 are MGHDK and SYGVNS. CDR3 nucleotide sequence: TGTGCCAGCAGTGGACAGGGCTCCAATCAGCCCCAGCATTTT. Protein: CASSGQGSNQPQHF.

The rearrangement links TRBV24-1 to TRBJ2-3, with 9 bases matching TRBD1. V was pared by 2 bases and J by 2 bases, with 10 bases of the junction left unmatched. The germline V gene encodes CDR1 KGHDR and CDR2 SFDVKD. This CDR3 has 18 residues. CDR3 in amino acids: CATSDSKSWTGDTDTQYF. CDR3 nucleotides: TGTGCCACCAGTGATTCTAAGTCGTGGACAGGGGACACAGATACGCAGTATTTT.

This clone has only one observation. Written as DNA, the CDR3 is TGTGCCAGCAGGCTAGCGGGAGGGCCTTACAATGAGCAGTTCTTC. It translates to CASRLAGGPYNEQFF. The rearrangement joins TRBV28 to TRBJ2-1; 12 bases agree with TRBD2. V gave up 6 bases and J gave up 4 bases; unmatched junction bases: 4. The CDR3 is made up of 15 amino acids. The germline V gene has CDR1 MDHEN and CDR2 SYDVKM. Looking up the rest from reference TRBV28 and TRBJ2-1 gives the full variable domain: DVKVTQSSRYLVKRTGEKVFLECVQDMDHENMFWYRQDPGLGLRLIYFSYDVKMKEKGDIPEGYSVSREKKERFSLILESASTNQTSMYLCASRLAGGPYNEQFFGPGTRLTVL.

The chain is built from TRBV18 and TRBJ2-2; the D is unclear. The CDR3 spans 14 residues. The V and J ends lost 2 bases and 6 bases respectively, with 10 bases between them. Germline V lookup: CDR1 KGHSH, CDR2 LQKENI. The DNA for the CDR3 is TGTGCCAGCTCACCAGGAGAGTGGGCCGGGGAGCTGTTTTTT. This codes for CASSPGEWAGELFF.

CDR3 sequence: CASSLAQGANQETQYF. In DNA form, the CDR3 reads TGTGCCAGCAGTTTAGCCCAGGGGGCGAATCAAGAGACCCAGTACTTC. This chain joins TRBV28 and TRBJ2-5; 8 nucleotides match TRBD1. Germline trimming cut 2 bases from V and 2 bases from J; bases unmatched to any gene: 7. Looked up from germline, CDR1 is MDHEN and CDR2 is SYDVKM. CDR3 length equals 16 residues.

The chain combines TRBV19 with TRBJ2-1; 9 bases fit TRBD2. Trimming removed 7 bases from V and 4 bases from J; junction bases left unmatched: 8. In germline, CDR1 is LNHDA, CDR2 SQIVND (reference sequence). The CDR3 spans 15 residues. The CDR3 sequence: CASTEGLAPYNEQFF. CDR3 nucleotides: TGTGCCAGTACCGAAGGACTAGCGCCGTACAATGAGCAGTTCTTC.

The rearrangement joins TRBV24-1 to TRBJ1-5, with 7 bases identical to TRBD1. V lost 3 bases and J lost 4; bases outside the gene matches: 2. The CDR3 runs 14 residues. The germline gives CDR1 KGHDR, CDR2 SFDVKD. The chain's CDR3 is CATSDGTVNQPQHF. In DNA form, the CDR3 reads TGTGCCACCAGTGATGGGACAGTAAATCAGCCCCAGCATTTT.

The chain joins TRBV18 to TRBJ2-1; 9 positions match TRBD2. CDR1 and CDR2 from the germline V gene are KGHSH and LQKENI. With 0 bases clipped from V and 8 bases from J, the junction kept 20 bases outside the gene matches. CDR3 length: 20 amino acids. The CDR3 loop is CASSPPMTGWGTSSLDEQFF. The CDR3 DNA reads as TGTGCCAGCTCACCACCGATGACAGGGTGGGGGACTAGCTCTTTGGATGAGCAGTTCTTC. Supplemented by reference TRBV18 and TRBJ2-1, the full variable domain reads NAGVMQNPRHLVRRRGQEARLRCSPMKGHSHVYWYRQLPEEGLKFMVYLQKENIIDESGMPKERFSAEFPKEGPSILRIQQVVRGDSAAYFCASSPPMTGWGTSSLDEQFFGPGTRLTVL.

The CDR3 DNA reads as TGTGCCAGCAGTACAGGGGGGCCCTACGAGCAGTACTTC. It codes for CASSTGGPYEQYF. The rearrangement uses TRBV6-5 and TRBJ2-7; 8 bases match TRBD1. CDR1 is MNHEY, CDR2 SVGAGI, per germline. The CDR3 is 13 residues long. With 5 bases clipped from V and 2 bases from J, the junction kept 2 bases outside the gene matches.

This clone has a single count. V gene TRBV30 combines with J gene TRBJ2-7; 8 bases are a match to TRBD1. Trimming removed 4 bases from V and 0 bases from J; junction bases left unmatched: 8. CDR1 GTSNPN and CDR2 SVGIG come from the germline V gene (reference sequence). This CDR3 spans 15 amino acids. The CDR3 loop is CAWTQGAALSYEQYF. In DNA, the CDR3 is TGTGCCTGGACCCAGGGGGCAGCACTCTCCTACGAGCAGTACTTC.

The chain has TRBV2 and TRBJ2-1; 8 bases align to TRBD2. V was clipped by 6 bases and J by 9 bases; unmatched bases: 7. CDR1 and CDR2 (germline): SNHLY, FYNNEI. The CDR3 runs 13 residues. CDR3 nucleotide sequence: TGTGCCAGCAGCCAGACTAGCGCCAGTGAGCAGTTCTTC. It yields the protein CASSQTSASEQFF.

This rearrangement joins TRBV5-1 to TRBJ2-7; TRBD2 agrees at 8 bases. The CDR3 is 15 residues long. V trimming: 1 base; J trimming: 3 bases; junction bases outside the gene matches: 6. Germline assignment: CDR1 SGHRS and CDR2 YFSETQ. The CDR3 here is CASSLLREVNYEQYF. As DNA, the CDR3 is TGCGCCAGCAGCTTGTTGCGGGAGGTCAACTACGAGCAGTACTTC.

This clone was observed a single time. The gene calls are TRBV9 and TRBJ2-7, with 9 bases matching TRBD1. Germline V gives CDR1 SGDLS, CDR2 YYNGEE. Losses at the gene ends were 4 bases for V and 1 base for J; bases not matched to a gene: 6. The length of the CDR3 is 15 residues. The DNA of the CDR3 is TGTGCCAGCAGCTCCGGGACAGGGAATTCCTACGAGCAGTACTTC. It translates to CASSSGTGNSYEQYF.

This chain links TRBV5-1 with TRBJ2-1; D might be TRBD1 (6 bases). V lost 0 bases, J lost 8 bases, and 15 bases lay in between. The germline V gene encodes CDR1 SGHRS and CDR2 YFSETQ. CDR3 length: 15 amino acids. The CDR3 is CASSLDRAGVYEQFF. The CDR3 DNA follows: TGCGCCAGCAGCTTGGACAGGGCAGGGGTCTATGAGCAGTTCTTC.